A selection of T cell receptor beta chains follows, all from one sample in a study of T cells after yellow fever vaccination. TCRdb redid the calling of the 5' RACE reads with MiXCR, one entry per CDR3 protein. The sample holds about 320,000 distinct CDR3 sequences; approximately 4% are singletons and the top ten take just under 20%. This specimen consisted of PBMCs, obtained 15 days after the yellow fever booster vaccination. The receptors derive from a man in his late teens or twenties who received the YFV17D yellow fever vaccine. Both conserved end residues are part of each CDR3. D genes are given only for firm matches. Expanded clones get a size class; other rows say once, few or many, or leave the size out.

clone_size: many
v_call: TRBV7-2
d_call: .
cdr3_length: 15
j_call: TRBJ2-3
cdr3_nt: TGTGCCAGCAGCTTACTTGGGGGAGCCACAGATACGCAGTATTTT
cdr3_aa: CASSLLGGATDTQYF

clone_size: many
v_call: TRBV29-1
d_call: .
cdr3_length: 12
j_call: TRBJ2-3
cdr3_nt: TGCAGCGGTGTCCCGGGCAGGGATACGCAGTATTTT
cdr3_aa: CSGVPGRDTQYF

clone_size: many
v_call: TRBV5-6
d_call: .
cdr3_length: 14
j_call: TRBJ1-1
cdr3_nt: TGTGCCAGCAGCTTGAGGGGATTGAGGACTGAAGCTTTCTTT
cdr3_aa: CASSLRGLRTEAFF

clone_size: many
v_call: TRBV12-3/TRBV12-4
d_call: .
cdr3_length: 13
j_call: TRBJ2-7
cdr3_nt: TGTGCCAGCAAAGGAGGGGGGGCCTACGAGCAGTACTTC
cdr3_aa: CASKGGGAYEQYF

clone_size: .
v_call: TRBV7-2
d_call: TRBD2
cdr3_length: 14
j_call: TRBJ2-5
cdr3_nt: TGTGCCAGCAGCGGGGGGAGGGTTCAAGAGACCCAGTACTTC
cdr3_aa: CASSGGRVQETQYF

clone_size: .
v_call: TRBV12-3/TRBV12-4
d_call: .
cdr3_length: 13
j_call: TRBJ1-1
cdr3_nt: TGTGCCAGCAGTGTGGGCCCCGGTTCTGAAGCTTTCTTT
cdr3_aa: CASSVGPGSEAFF

clone_size: .
v_call: TRBV18
d_call: .
cdr3_length: 16
j_call: TRBJ1-3
cdr3_nt: TGTGCCAGCTCACCCCTAGACACGTCCTCTGGAAACACCATATATTTT
cdr3_aa: CASSPLDTSSGNTIYF

clone_size: many
v_call: TRBV4-1
d_call: TRBD1
cdr3_length: 14
j_call: TRBJ1-2
cdr3_nt: TGCGCCAGCAGCCCTAGACAGGGTGACTATGGCTACACCTTC
cdr3_aa: CASSPRQGDYGYTF

clone_size: .
v_call: TRBV5-1
d_call: .
cdr3_length: 14
j_call: TRBJ2-1
cdr3_nt: TGCGCCAGCAGCCCCCCCCTTTCTTACAATGAGCAGTTCTTC
cdr3_aa: CASSPPLSYNEQFF

clone_size: many
v_call: TRBV30
d_call: .
cdr3_length: 13
j_call: TRBJ2-1
cdr3_nt: TGTGCCTGGAGCGCCGCCGGCGGGACTGAGCAGTTCTTC
cdr3_aa: CAWSAAGGTEQFF

clone_size: many
v_call: TRBV7-9
d_call: .
cdr3_length: 15
j_call: TRBJ2-7
cdr3_nt: TGTGCCAGCACCCTTGGTGGGGGGAGCTCCTACGAGCAGTACTTC
cdr3_aa: CASTLGGGSSYEQYF

clone_size: .
v_call: TRBV11-2
d_call: .
cdr3_length: 13
j_call: TRBJ1-2
cdr3_nt: TGTGCCAGCAGCTTAGGCCTCCGGGACACGCCGGCCTTC
cdr3_aa: CASSLGLRDTPAF

clone_size: few
v_call: TRBV5-1
d_call: .
cdr3_length: 15
j_call: TRBJ2-3
cdr3_nt: TGCGCCAGCAGCTTGCCGGGGGCAAGCACAGATACGCAGTATTTT
cdr3_aa: CASSLPGASTDTQYF

clone_size: .
v_call: TRBV10-1
d_call: .
cdr3_length: 13
j_call: TRBJ2-7
cdr3_nt: TGCGCCAGCAGTGGCTACGCTATGGGCGAGCAGTACTTC
cdr3_aa: CASSGYAMGEQYF

clone_size: .
v_call: TRBV25-1
d_call: .
cdr3_length: 15
j_call: TRBJ1-2
cdr3_nt: TGTGCCACAGTGGGTGTAGAGGCCTCTAACTATGGCTACACCTTC
cdr3_aa: CATVGVEASNYGYTF

clone_size: .
v_call: TRBV12-3/TRBV12-4
d_call: .
cdr3_length: 14
j_call: TRBJ1-1
cdr3_nt: TGTGCCACCCGTCAGGGACACAAGAACACTGAAGCTTTCTTT
cdr3_aa: CATRQGHKNTEAFF

clone_size: many
v_call: TRBV20-1
d_call: TRBD1
cdr3_length: 13
j_call: TRBJ2-3
cdr3_nt: TGCAGTGCCTTCGGACAGGGACCAGATACGCAGTATTTT
cdr3_aa: CSAFGQGPDTQYF

clone_size: many
v_call: TRBV6-5
d_call: .
cdr3_length: 14
j_call: TRBJ2-7
cdr3_nt: TGTGCCAGCAGTTACTCGAGGGCCGTGGACGAGCAGTACTTC
cdr3_aa: CASSYSRAVDEQYF

clone_size: few
v_call: TRBV7-2
d_call: .
cdr3_length: 13
j_call: TRBJ1-2
cdr3_nt: TGTGCCAGCAGCTTACGCGGGCTTACGGGCTACACCTTC
cdr3_aa: CASSLRGLTGYTF

clone_size: .
v_call: TRBV14
d_call: TRBD2
cdr3_length: 15
j_call: TRBJ2-1
cdr3_nt: TGTGCCAGCAGCCGGGACTACTCTTTCAACAATGAGCAGTTCTTC
cdr3_aa: CASSRDYSFNNEQFF

clone_size: few
v_call: TRBV20-1
d_call: TRBD1
cdr3_length: 15
j_call: TRBJ1-2
cdr3_nt: TGCAGTGCTGAAAAACCGGGACAGGGGGCCTATGGCTACACCTTC
cdr3_aa: CSAEKPGQGAYGYTF

clone_size: many
v_call: TRBV7-3
d_call: TRBD2
cdr3_length: 15
j_call: TRBJ2-1
cdr3_nt: TGTGCCAGCAGCTTAGCTGGCGGGGGGGCCAATGAGCAGTTCTTC
cdr3_aa: CASSLAGGGANEQFF

clone_size: .
v_call: TRBV7-2
d_call: .
cdr3_length: 13
j_call: TRBJ2-5
cdr3_nt: TGTGCCAGCAGGCGTGGGGGCGAAGAGACCCAGTACTTC
cdr3_aa: CASRRGGEETQYF

clone_size: .
v_call: TRBV12-3/TRBV12-4
d_call: .
cdr3_length: 13
j_call: TRBJ2-5
cdr3_nt: TGTGCCAGCAGGACCGGGAGCCAAGAGACCCAGTACTTC
cdr3_aa: CASRTGSQETQYF

clone_size: few
v_call: TRBV12-3/TRBV12-4
d_call: TRBD1
cdr3_length: 14
j_call: TRBJ1-2
cdr3_nt: TGTGCCAGCAGTTTTTGGGACAGGGGGTATGGCTACACCTTC
cdr3_aa: CASSFWDRGYGYTF

clone_size: few
v_call: TRBV7-7
d_call: .
cdr3_length: 21
j_call: TRBJ2-6
cdr3_nt: TGTGCTAGCAGCTTAAGCGACTGGGGACGCTATGAACCCTCTGGGGCCAACGTCCTGACTTTC
cdr3_aa: CASSLSDWGRYEPSGANVLTF

clone_size: many
v_call: TRBV6-6
d_call: TRBD2
cdr3_length: 16
j_call: TRBJ2-2
cdr3_nt: TGTGCCAGCAGTTACGGTGCGGGGGTAGAGACCGGGGAGCTGTTTTTT
cdr3_aa: CASSYGAGVETGELFF

clone_size: .
v_call: TRBV11-3
d_call: TRBD2
cdr3_length: 14
j_call: TRBJ2-1
cdr3_nt: TGTGCCAGCAGCTTAGCCGCGGGGGGGACGGAGCAGTTCTTC
cdr3_aa: CASSLAAGGTEQFF

clone_size: few
v_call: TRBV6-5
d_call: .
cdr3_length: 16
j_call: TRBJ1-2
cdr3_nt: TGTGCCAGCAGGTCTGGGGTTGGGGCGGGAGGTGGTGGCTACACCTTC
cdr3_aa: CASRSGVGAGGGGYTF

clone_size: many
v_call: TRBV6-7
d_call: TRBD1
cdr3_length: 14
j_call: TRBJ2-5
cdr3_nt: TGTGCCACCACAATAGGGACAGAGCAAGAGACCCAGTACTTC
cdr3_aa: CATTIGTEQETQYF

clone_size: .
v_call: TRBV6-6
d_call: TRBD1
cdr3_length: 16
j_call: TRBJ2-1
cdr3_nt: TGTGCCAGCAGTTATCTCGGGGACAGGGGTTTTTCTGAGCAGTTCTTC
cdr3_aa: CASSYLGDRGFSEQFF

clone_size: few
v_call: TRBV9
d_call: .
cdr3_length: 13
j_call: TRBJ2-7
cdr3_nt: TGTGCCAGCAGCGATGGGACGGACTACGAGCAGTACTTC
cdr3_aa: CASSDGTDYEQYF

clone_size: few
v_call: TRBV12-3/TRBV12-4
d_call: TRBD1
cdr3_length: 14
j_call: TRBJ2-7
cdr3_nt: TGTGCCAGCAGTGGCCCACAGGGGTCCTACGAGCAGTACTTC
cdr3_aa: CASSGPQGSYEQYF

clone_size: many
v_call: TRBV5-1
d_call: .
cdr3_length: 14
j_call: TRBJ1-3
cdr3_nt: TGCGCCTTCCACCCGGGACAATGGAGAAACACCATATATTTT
cdr3_aa: CAFHPGQWRNTIYF

clone_size: few
v_call: TRBV25-1
d_call: TRBD1
cdr3_length: 14
j_call: TRBJ1-2
cdr3_nt: TGTGCCAGCAGCAATCCCGGACAGGGAGATGGCTACACCTTC
cdr3_aa: CASSNPGQGDGYTF

clone_size: many
v_call: TRBV9
d_call: .
cdr3_length: 13
j_call: TRBJ2-5
cdr3_nt: TGTGCCAGCAGCACGAACTCGGAGGAGACCCAGTACTTC
cdr3_aa: CASSTNSEETQYF

clone_size: .
v_call: TRBV30
d_call: .
cdr3_length: 14
j_call: TRBJ1-1
cdr3_nt: TGTGCCTGGAGCCTCCCGGCAGTTTCGGCAGGAGCTTTCTTT
cdr3_aa: CAWSLPAVSAGAFF

clone_size: .
v_call: TRBV12-3/TRBV12-4
d_call: .
cdr3_length: 15
j_call: TRBJ1-4
cdr3_nt: TGTGCCAGCACTTTCTCCACATACACTAATGAAAAACTGTTTTTT
cdr3_aa: CASTFSTYTNEKLFF

clone_size: .
v_call: TRBV11-2
d_call: .
cdr3_length: 16
j_call: TRBJ2-2
cdr3_nt: TGTGCCAGCAGCTTCCGACAGAGGACGAACACCGGGGAGCTGTTTTTT
cdr3_aa: CASSFRQRTNTGELFF

clone_size: .
v_call: TRBV7-3
d_call: .
cdr3_length: 14
j_call: TRBJ1-3
cdr3_nt: TGTGCCAGCGCTACCGGGGCCGGGGGAAACACCATATATTTT
cdr3_aa: CASATGAGGNTIYF

clone_size: .
v_call: TRBV10-3
d_call: .
cdr3_length: 15
j_call: TRBJ2-3
cdr3_nt: TGTGCCATCAGTGAGTCCGCGGGAAACACAGATACGCAGTATTTT
cdr3_aa: CAISESAGNTDTQYF

clone_size: many
v_call: TRBV24-1
d_call: .
cdr3_length: 13
j_call: TRBJ1-2
cdr3_nt: TGTGCCACCAGTGAAACAGCAGACTATGGCTACACCTTC
cdr3_aa: CATSETADYGYTF

clone_size: .
v_call: TRBV20-1
d_call: .
cdr3_length: 15
j_call: TRBJ1-6
cdr3_nt: TGCAGTGCTGTTCTCGCAGACAGATTGAGTTCACCCCTCCACTTT
cdr3_aa: CSAVLADRLSSPLHF

clone_size: many
v_call: TRBV12-3/TRBV12-4
d_call: .
cdr3_length: 13
j_call: TRBJ1-2
cdr3_nt: TGTGCCAGCAGTCCAGATACTGACTATGGCTACACCTTC
cdr3_aa: CASSPDTDYGYTF

clone_size: few
v_call: TRBV28
d_call: .
cdr3_length: 14
j_call: TRBJ1-5
cdr3_nt: TGTGCCAGCACCTCCGGGACACTTAATCAGCCCCAGCATTTT
cdr3_aa: CASTSGTLNQPQHF

clone_size: .
v_call: TRBV7-9
d_call: TRBD2
cdr3_length: 14
j_call: TRBJ2-3
cdr3_nt: TGTGCCAGCAGCTCCTCGGGGGGGCTTAATACGCAGTATTTT
cdr3_aa: CASSSSGGLNTQYF

clone_size: .
v_call: TRBV18
d_call: .
cdr3_length: 15
j_call: TRBJ1-5
cdr3_nt: TGTGCCAGCTCACCACCGGGGGCAGGCAATCAGCCCCAGCATTTT
cdr3_aa: CASSPPGAGNQPQHF

clone_size: few
v_call: TRBV29-1
d_call: TRBD2
cdr3_length: 14
j_call: TRBJ2-5
cdr3_nt: TGCAGCGTTGTTGTGGCGGGGGGGCAGGAGACCCAGTACTTC
cdr3_aa: CSVVVAGGQETQYF

clone_size: .
v_call: TRBV6-1
d_call: TRBD1
cdr3_length: 16
j_call: TRBJ2-1
cdr3_nt: TGTGCCAGCAGTGAAGGGACAGGGAAAAGTCGCAATGAGCAGTTCTTC
cdr3_aa: CASSEGTGKSRNEQFF

clone_size: many
v_call: TRBV7-2
d_call: .
cdr3_length: 15
j_call: TRBJ2-3
cdr3_nt: TGTGCCAGCAGCCGCCGGGACGTAGGGGCAGATACGCAGTATTTT
cdr3_aa: CASSRRDVGADTQYF

clone_size: .
v_call: TRBV5-1
d_call: TRBD1
cdr3_length: 16
j_call: TRBJ2-2
cdr3_nt: TGCGCCAGCACCGGGACAGGGGGCCCGGGAGTCGGGGAGCTGTTTTTT
cdr3_aa: CASTGTGGPGVGELFF

clone_size: many
v_call: TRBV5-4
d_call: TRBD2
cdr3_length: 18
j_call: TRBJ2-3
cdr3_nt: TGTGCCAGCAGCTTGCGGCGGGGGGGACTACTACCCACAGATACGCAGTATTTT
cdr3_aa: CASSLRRGGLLPTDTQYF

clone_size: many
v_call: TRBV7-2
d_call: .
cdr3_length: 16
j_call: TRBJ2-7
cdr3_nt: TGTGCCAGCAGCTTATTTTATTCAGCGGCTACCTACGAGCAGTACTTC
cdr3_aa: CASSLFYSAATYEQYF

clone_size: .
v_call: TRBV20-1
d_call: .
cdr3_length: 13
j_call: TRBJ1-4
cdr3_nt: TGCAGTGCTAGTTCGAGACTTGAGGAAAAACTGTTTTTT
cdr3_aa: CSASSRLEEKLFF

clone_size: many
v_call: TRBV6-6
d_call: .
cdr3_length: 12
j_call: TRBJ2-5
cdr3_nt: TGTGCCAGCAGTTACGGGGTAGAGACCCAGTACTTC
cdr3_aa: CASSYGVETQYF

clone_size: few
v_call: TRBV19
d_call: TRBD2
cdr3_length: 14
j_call: TRBJ2-7
cdr3_nt: TGTGCCAGCTCCGCCGGGACCGGGGGGTACGAGCAGTACTTC
cdr3_aa: CASSAGTGGYEQYF

clone_size: many
v_call: TRBV28
d_call: TRBD1
cdr3_length: 17
j_call: TRBJ2-3
cdr3_nt: TGTGCCAGCACCCGGGGGAGGGGGACAGGGTTCACAGATACGCAGTATTTT
cdr3_aa: CASTRGRGTGFTDTQYF